This is a list of T cell receptor beta chains from one sample in a study of blood T cell repertoires in COVID-19. Generated by immunoSEQ multiplex PCR, the TCRdb table keeps only in-frame clones and is missing some. The sample has 95,000 or so clones; about 89% are singletons. The specimen sequenced was peripheral blood. These receptors were obtained from a woman in her seventies with acute or convalescent COVID-19. Both conserved end residues are part of each CDR3. A D gene is named only where the DNA matches it firmly. Clone size is given for some rows only: seen once, a few or many times, or a class if the clone is expanded.

abundance,j_gene,d_gene,v_gene,CDR3nt,CDR3aa
NA,TRBJ1-1,NA,TRBV6-4,TGTGCCAGCAGTGACTCGGCGGGGCGGACTGAAGCTTTCTTT,CASSDSAGRTEAFF
NA,TRBJ1-2,TRBD1,TRBV5-1,TGCGCCAGCAGCCTAGGGACAGGGGGTGTTAACTATGGCTACACCTTC,CASSLGTGGVNYGYTF
NA,TRBJ2-2,NA,TRBV7-2,TGTGCCAGCAGGGGGGGAGGGGGAGTGCACACCGGGGAGCTGTTTTTT,CASRGGGGVHTGELFF
NA,TRBJ1-2,NA,TRBV2,TGTGCCAGCAGTGAATTGGGGGGAGCTAACTATGGCTACACCTTC,CASSELGGANYGYTF
NA,TRBJ1-2,NA,TRBV11-2,TGTGCCAGCAGCTCGAGGGGCAGGGGATCGGACTATGGCTACACCTTC,CASSSRGRGSDYGYTF
NA,TRBJ1-3,NA,TRBV5-1,TGCGCCAGCAGTTCTGACATCGGAAACACCATATATTTT,CASSSDIGNTIYF
NA,TRBJ1-4,NA,TRBV28,TGTGCCAGCAGAAGCAGGGGACGGGGTGAAAAACTGTTTTTT,CASRSRGRGEKLFF
NA,TRBJ1-2,TRBD1,TRBV6-5,TGTGCCAGCAGTTACTCGGGACAGGAGATTAACTATGGCTACACCTTC,CASSYSGQEINYGYTF
NA,TRBJ2-3,NA,TRBV28,TGTGCCAGCGGTCTATCCCCGGGATTCATCTCAGATACGCAGTATTTT,CASGLSPGFISDTQYF
NA,TRBJ1-4,NA,TRBV6-5,NA,CASSSSRTGLIEKLFF
NA,TRBJ2-2,TRBD2,TRBV19,TGTGCCAGTAAGACTAGCGTGGTTGCCGGGGAGCTGTTTTTT,CASKTSVVAGELFF
NA,TRBJ2-2,TRBD1,TRBV19,TGTGCCAGTAGCCAACGACGGGACAGTACCCTCACCGGGGAGCTGTTTTTT,CASSQRRDSTLTGELFF
NA,TRBJ1-2,TRBD1,TRBV5-4,TGTGCCAGCAGCTTACAGGGGATCGATGGCTACACCTTC,CASSLQGIDGYTF
NA,TRBJ2-1,NA,TRBV29-1,TGCAGCGTTGAAGATCTTCCCAGGGTAACTGTATACAATGAGCAGTTCTTC,CSVEDLPRVTVYNEQFF
NA,TRBJ1-1,NA,TRBV5-4,TGTGCCAGCAGCAGACAGATGAACACTGAAGCTTTCTTT,CASSRQMNTEAFF
NA,TRBJ2-5,TRBD1,TRBV5-1,TGCGCCAGCAGCATTTTAGATGGGGGCAGGGGGCAAGAGACCCAGTACTTC,CASSILDGGRGQETQYF
NA,TRBJ1-2,NA,TRBV19,TGTGCCAGTAGTACTACAGGGCTCAACTATGGCTACACCTTC,CASSTTGLNYGYTF
NA,TRBJ2-7,TRBD1,TRBV6-1,TGTGCCAGCAGCGAAAAGCCGGGACAGAACTTACCCTACGAGCAGTACTTC,CASSEKPGQNLPYEQYF
NA,TRBJ2-5,NA,TRBV5-1,TGCGCCAGCAGCTTGGGTGGGGGCGCCTCGGGATGGTACCAAGAGACCCAGTACTTC,CASSLGGGASGWYQETQYF
NA,TRBJ2-2,NA,TRBV29-1,TGCAGCGTTGCGGTTCAGGGGTACACCGGGGAGCTGTTTTTT,CSVAVQGYTGELFF
NA,TRBJ2-1,NA,TRBV5-1,TGCGCCAGCAGCCGAATAAGCGGCGGGGCGATTTACAATGAGCAGTTCTTC,CASSRISGGAIYNEQFF
NA,TRBJ1-1,NA,TRBV3-1/TRBV3-2,TGTGCCAGCAGCCAAGCGACTGAAGCTTTCTTT,CASSQATEAFF
NA,TRBJ1-2,NA,TRBV4-1,TGCGCCAGCAGCCAAGGGGTAAGCCGGTCCCTGAGCGAGATTAACTATGGCTACACCTTC,CASSQGVSRSLSEINYGYTF
NA,TRBJ2-2,TRBD1,TRBV24-1,TGTGCCACCAGTAGGGACAGGGTTTTCACCGGGGAGCTGTTTTTT,CATSRDRVFTGELFF
NA,TRBJ1-1,TRBD1,TRBV14,TGTGCCAGCAGCCCCCTCGTCGGGACAGTGAACACTGAAGCTTTCTTT,CASSPLVGTVNTEAFF
NA,TRBJ2-7,TRBD2,TRBV6-5,TGTGCCAGCAAAACGTCGGGACTAGCGGAACAGTACTTC,CASKTSGLAEQYF
NA,TRBJ1-5,NA,TRBV7-8,TGTGCCAGCAGCTTGGGGCCGCCCGGCAATCAGCCCCAGCATTTT,CASSLGPPGNQPQHF
NA,TRBJ2-5,NA,TRBV5-4,TGTGCCAGCAGCTTGGCCTTTATAGAAGAGCAGTACTTC,CASSLAFIEEQYF
NA,TRBJ1-5,NA,TRBV7-2,TGTGCCAGCAGCCTAGACAGTCAACGTCAGCCCCAGCATTTT,CASSLDSQRQPQHF
NA,TRBJ1-1,NA,TRBV6-6,TGTGCCAGCAGTGGGACTTTCCTTGCTGTTAACACTGAAGCTTTCTTT,CASSGTFLAVNTEAFF
NA,TRBJ2-3,TRBD2,TRBV7-2,TGTGCCAGCAGCTTAGGGCTAGCGGAAGGGACAGATACGCAGTATTTT,CASSLGLAEGTDTQYF
NA,TRBJ1-4,NA,TRBV14,TGTGCCAGCAGGCGGGGGCGCGGTGAAAAACTGTTTTTT,CASRRGRGEKLFF
NA,TRBJ2-2,NA,TRBV14,TGTGCCAGCAGCCAAGATCAGGTTGTACAGAACACCGGGGAGCTGTTTTTT,CASSQDQVVQNTGELFF
NA,TRBJ2-4,NA,TRBV3-1/TRBV3-2,TGTGCCAGCAGCGTTTCTGCGGGAAGAAGGGGAAACATTCAGTACTTC,CASSVSAGRRGNIQYF
NA,TRBJ1-2,NA,TRBV28,TGTGCCAGCAGTACCAACCCCAGGGCTGGTGGCTACACCTTC,CASSTNPRAGGYTF
NA,TRBJ2-7,TRBD2,TRBV19,TGTGCCAGTAGTAGAGGGACTAGCGGAACACCGCCCTACGAGCAGTACTTC,CASSRGTSGTPPYEQYF
NA,TRBJ2-1,NA,TRBV3-1/TRBV3-2,TGTGCCAGCAGCCAAGAACCACGGGTGGGTGAGCAGTTCTTC,CASSQEPRVGEQFF
few,TRBJ1-6,NA,TRBV19,TGTGCCAGTAGTATACGAGATTCACCCCTCCACTTT,CASSIRDSPLHF
NA,TRBJ1-1,TRBD1,TRBV6-6,TGTGCCAGCAGTAGCCGGGACAGACGGAACACTGAAGCTTTCTTT,CASSSRDRRNTEAFF
NA,TRBJ1-2,NA,TRBV4-1,TGCGCCAGCAGCCAAGGCTACCGGGGGGCCTACGGCGGCTACACCTTC,CASSQGYRGAYGGYTF
few,TRBJ1-1,NA,TRBV18,TGTGCCAGCTCACCAGGCAGAATGAACACTGAAGCTTTCTTT,CASSPGRMNTEAFF
NA,TRBJ2-5,TRBD1,TRBV27,TGTGCCAGCATCCAAGGGCCAGGGGGCTCAGAGACCCAGTACTTC,CASIQGPGGSETQYF
NA,TRBJ2-1,NA,TRBV6-1,TGTGCCAGCAGTGAGGGCAGGGTTAACAATGAGCAGTTCTTC,CASSEGRVNNEQFF
NA,TRBJ2-1,NA,TRBV11-3,TGTGCCAGCAGCCTAAGTACTGGTGAGCAGTTCTTC,CASSLSTGEQFF
NA,TRBJ2-1,TRBD1,TRBV5-1,TGCGCCAGCAGCGAGAGGACAGGCCTCTACAATGAGCAGTTCTTC,CASSERTGLYNEQFF
NA,TRBJ2-3,NA,TRBV6-4,TGTGCCAGCAGTGTCGGGTCAGAGGATACGCAGTATTTT,CASSVGSEDTQYF
NA,TRBJ2-4,TRBD2,TRBV16,TGTGCCAGCAGCCCCGGACTAGCGGGGGGGCAGAGAAACATTCAGTACTTC,CASSPGLAGGQRNIQYF
NA,TRBJ1-2,TRBD1,TRBV5-1,TGCGCCAGCAGCTTGCGGCAGGGGGCCTATGGCTACACCTTC,CASSLRQGAYGYTF
NA,TRBJ2-1,TRBD2,TRBV2,TGTGCCAGCAGGAGGCAGGGACTAGCGGTATACAATGAGCAGTTCTTC,CASRRQGLAVYNEQFF
NA,TRBJ2-3,NA,TRBV3-1/TRBV3-2,TGTGCCAGCAGCCAAGACCACCCGCTTCCTACCACAGATACGCAGTATTTT,CASSQDHPLPTTDTQYF
NA,TRBJ2-2,TRBD1,TRBV6-2/TRBV6-3,TGTGCCAGCAGTGCTCAGGGACAGGGAGTCGGGGAGCTGTTTTTT,CASSAQGQGVGELFF
NA,TRBJ2-1,NA,TRBV5-1,TGCGCCAGCAGCTTGGATAGGGACTCTCAGTTCTTC,CASSLDRDSQFF
NA,TRBJ1-1,TRBD1,TRBV7-8,TGTGCCAGCAGCTTAGGAGGGACAGGGTACACTGAAGCTTTCTTT,CASSLGGTGYTEAFF
NA,TRBJ1-5,TRBD1,TRBV11-2,TGTGCCAGCAGCACGTCAGGACAGGCGTCCTCAGAGCCCCAGCATTTT,CASSTSGQASSEPQHF
NA,TRBJ1-3,NA,TRBV19,TGTGCCAGTGTTGGGACACCCATGGGAGGAAACACCATATATTTT,CASVGTPMGGNTIYF